The 25 T cell receptor beta chains below come from one sample, sequenced in a study of molecular identifiers for immune sequencing clone quantification. TCRdb itself ran the PCR reads through MiXCR, one entry per CDR3 protein. The sample lists around 470,000 distinct CDR3 sequences, around 23% occurring once. The material sequenced was naive CD8+ T cells from blood, with Jurkat cell RNA spiked in. Subset denoted: FACS-sorted CD8+CD4-CCR7+CD45RA+ naive T cells. Source of these receptors: a human donor in good health. Some libraries in this study had Jurkat cell RNA spiked in.

This sequence joins TRBV18 and TRBJ1-5; 10 positions agree with TRBD1. Germline CDR1 reads KGHSH; CDR2 reads LQKENI. There are 16 residues in the CDR3. The V gene end was trimmed by 0 bases and the J gene end by 6 bases; junction bases not matched to a gene: 5. CDR3 in DNA: TGTGCCAGCTCACCACCGTTGACAGGGGGCGTTCAGCCCCAGCATTTT. It codes for CASSPPLTGGVQPQHF.

A few counts support this clonotype. The chain joins TRBV5-5 to TRBJ2-1, with 9 bases aligning to TRBD2. Unmatched junction bases numbered 9, after V lost 2 bases and J lost 6 bases. CDR1 is SGHKS and CDR2 is YYEKEE in the germline V gene (reference sequence). The CDR3 length is 16 residues. The CDR3 protein is CASSFGGSLAGNEQFF. For the CDR3, the DNA is TGTGCCAGCAGCTTTGGGGGATCACTAGCGGGCAATGAGCAGTTCTTC. Filled out from reference TRBV5-5 and TRBJ2-1, the complete variable domain reads DAGVTQSPTHLIKTRGQQVTLRCSPISGHKSVSWYQQVLGQGPQFIFQYYEKEERGRGNFPDRFSARQFPNYSSELNVNALLLGDSALYLCASSFGGSLAGNEQFFGPGTRLTVL.

Note on this clonotype: The likely explanation is a read error, given a far larger clone one base away. The chain joins TRBV14 to TRBJ2-7, with D unclear. The CDR3 is 13 residues long. Germline assignment: CDR1 SGHDN and CDR2 FVKESK. CDR3 bases: TGTGCCGGCAGCCAAGTCAGCTACTACGAGCAGTACTTC. This gives the protein CAGSQVSYYEQYF.

Only a few counts were recorded for this clonotype. The chain joins TRBV30 to TRBJ2-7; 8 nucleotides line up with TRBD1. Unmatched junction bases numbered 5, after V lost 2 bases and J lost 2 bases. The CDR3 has 14 amino acids. Germline V CDR1 and CDR2: GTSNPN, SVGIG (reference sequence). CDR3 loop: CAWSTGQGAYEQYF. CDR3 bases: TGTGCCTGGAGTACTGGACAGGGAGCCTACGAGCAGTACTTC.

V usage is TRBV28 and J usage is TRBJ2-7; 11 nucleotides align to TRBD1. The CDR3 sequence is 16 residues long. Germline CDR1 MDHEN, CDR2 SYDVKM. V shed 5 bases and J 5 bases; nucleotides not matched to a gene: 11. CDR3 in DNA: TGTGCCAGCAGTCCTCGGTTGGGGACAGGGGGAGACGAGCAGTACTTC. Protein sequence: CASSPRLGTGGDEQYF.

This CDR3 is CASSPLLAGELFF. CDR3 in DNA: TGTGCCAGCAGCCCCCTGTTGGCCGGGGAGCTGTTTTTT. The chain couples TRBV6-2 or TRBV6-3 to TRBJ2-2, with D hard to call. The germline V gene has CDR1 MNHEY and CDR2 SVGEGT. The V and J ends lost 6 bases and 6 bases respectively, with 11 bases between them. CDR3 length: 13 amino acids.

This clonotype was seen at least ten times. The chain is built from TRBV12-3 or TRBV12-4 and TRBJ1-2, with 7 nucleotides matching TRBD1. V shed 3 bases, J shed 2 bases, and the junction held 3 bases outside the gene matches. This CDR3 has 14 residues. This chain's CDR3 is CASSFEGANYGYTF. The CDR3 coding sequence is TGTGCCAGCAGTTTTGAGGGGGCCAACTATGGCTACACCTTC.

The chain has TRBV5-1 and TRBJ2-1; 13 bases map to TRBD2. The CDR3 runs to 14 residues. Per the germline V gene, CDR1 is SGHRS and CDR2 is YFSETQ. V was pared by 3 bases and J by 8 bases, with 2 bases of the junction left unmatched. CDR3 DNA: TGCGCCAGCAGCTCTGGACTAGCGGGAGATGAGCAGTTCTTC. Protein sequence: CASSSGLAGDEQFF.

A remark on this clonotype: It may be a read error: a sequence one base away is much more abundant. The rearrangement uses TRBV29-1 and TRBJ2-5, with D maybe TRBD1 (6 bases). The CDR3 spans 13 residues. The V gene's germline CDR1 is SQVTM and CDR2 ANQGSEA. Here the CDR3 reads CRVEMGANETQYF. The CDR3 region has the DNA TGCCGCGTTGAAATGGGGGCGAATGAGACCCAGTACTTC.

This clonotype was seen more than once but under ten times. The chain uses TRBV30 and TRBJ1-1; D gene ambiguous. CDR3 length equals 13 residues. CDR1 is GTSNPN, CDR2 SVGIG, per germline (reference sequence). The V end lost 0 bases, the J end lost 2 bases, and 7 bases lay between the germline ends. The CDR3 DNA sequence: TGTGCCTGGAGTGTACTCAGTAACACTGAAGCTTTCTTT. Its translation is CAWSVLSNTEAFF.

This clonotype was seen more than once but under ten times. The chain employs TRBV4-3 and TRBJ2-2, with 15 nucleotides matching TRBD2. The CDR3 covers 19 residues. Germline loops: CDR1 LGHNA, CDR2 YSLEER. V trimming: 1 base; J trimming: 3 bases; junction bases outside the gene matches: 6. Here the CDR3 DNA reads TGCGCCAGCAGCCAAGGGACTAGCGGGGGGGCCGGGTACACCGGGGAGCTGTTTTTT. This translates into CASSQGTSGGAGYTGELFF.

To note about this clonotype: A much larger clonotype is one base distant, so this may be a read error. The J gene is TRBJ2-2, the V gene TRBV7-2; 10 bases are shared with TRBD2. The CDR3 sequence is 20 residues long. Germline CDR1 and CDR2: SGHTA and FQGNSA. V gave up 4 bases and J gave up 6 bases; unmatched junction bases: 20. The CDR3 sequence is CASSSLLAGDPIANPGELFF. CDR3 nucleotides: TGTGCCAGCAGCTCATTGCTAGCGGGGGACCCTATAGCTAACCCCGGGGAGCTGTTTTTT.

There are many counts of this clonotype. This chain links TRBV5-6 with TRBJ2-7; D is unresolved. V lost 4 bases and J 0 bases, leaving 11 bases between the germline ends. Looked up from germline, CDR1 is SGHDT and CDR2 is YYEEEE. This CDR3 region has 14 residues. The CDR3 bases are TGTGCCAGCAGCGGAGCTGGGAACTCCTACGAGCAGTACTTC. This translates into CASSGAGNSYEQYF.

This clonotype has just a few counts. This CDR3 is CASSFYSGDTDTQYF. The CDR3 nucleotides read TGCGCCAGCAGCTTTTATTCAGGAGACACAGATACGCAGTATTTT. The rearrangement joins TRBV5-1 to TRBJ2-3, with D unresolved. V lost 2 bases, J lost 2 bases, and 12 bases lay in between. The CDR3 has 15 amino acids. In germline, CDR1 is SGHRS, CDR2 YFSETQ. Full variable domain (rest looked up from reference TRBV5-1 and TRBJ2-3): KAGVTQTPRYLIKTRGQQVTLSCSPISGHRSVSWYQQTPGQGLQFLFEYFSETQRNKGNFPGRFSGRQFSNSRSEMNVSTLELGDSALYLCASSFYSGDTDTQYFGPGTRLTVL.

This clonotype was observed at least ten times. This chain joins TRBV20-1 and TRBJ2-7, with D perhaps matching TRBD2 (6 bases). The CDR3 extends over 15 amino acids. Germline CDR1 DFQATT, CDR2 SNEGSKA (reference sequence). V lost 6 bases and J 0 bases, leaving 18 bases between the germline ends. The CDR3: CSAQRDSMSSYEQYF. DNA for the CDR3: TGCAGTGCCCAGAGGGACTCAATGAGCTCCTACGAGCAGTACTTC.

Only a few counts were recorded for this clonotype. V and J are TRBV6-5 and TRBJ2-2; D perhaps matches TRBD2 (6 bases). Between the trimmed V and J ends, which lost 2 bases and 0 bases, there was a span of 7 bases. Germline V gene lookup returns CDR1 MNHEY and CDR2 SVGAGI. The CDR3 covers 15 residues. The CDR3 sequence: CASSYRGANTGELFF. Here the CDR3 DNA reads TGTGCCAGCAGTTACCGCGGGGCGAACACCGGGGAGCTGTTTTTT.

At least ten counts were recorded for this clonotype. This chain links TRBV5-4 with TRBJ2-5; 9 bases are shared with TRBD2. CDR1 is SGHNT, CDR2 YYREEE, per germline (reference sequence). V gave up 2 bases and J gave up 1 base; unmatched junction bases: 12. The CDR3 extends over 18 amino acids. The CDR3 spells CASSFVVVAGASQETQYF. CDR3 DNA: TGTGCCAGCAGCTTCGTTGTAGTAGCGGGGGCCTCCCAAGAGACCCAGTACTTC. Supplemented by reference TRBV5-4 and TRBJ2-5, the full variable domain reads ETGVTQSPTHLIKTRGQQVTLRCSSQSGHNTVSWYQQALGQGPQFIFQYYREEENGRGNFPPRFSGLQFPNYSSELNVNALELDDSALYLCASSFVVVAGASQETQYFGPGTRLLVL.

Of note for this clonotype: A much larger clone is a single base away; this may be a read error. The rearrangement links TRBV28 to TRBJ2-7, with D tentatively TRBD1 (6 bases). Germline assignment: CDR1 MDHEN and CDR2 SYDVKM. The CDR3 has 13 amino acids. The CDR3 DNA sequence: TGTGCCAGCAGACCCGGGACACCCTACGAGCAGTGCTTC. It codes for CASRPGTPYEQCF. Full variable domain (remainder filled in from reference TRBV28 and TRBJ2-7): DVKVTQSSRYLVKRTGEKVFLECVQDMDHENMFWYRQDPGLGLRLIYFSYDVKMKEKGDIPEGYSVSREKKERFSLILESASTNQTSMYLCASRPGTPYEQCFGPGTRLTVT.

This clonotype occurred many times. The gene calls are TRBV28 and TRBJ2-7; D is perhaps TRBD2 (5 bases). Germline assignment: CDR1 MDHEN and CDR2 SYDVKM. Trimming removed 3 bases from V and 0 bases from J, with 12 bases in between. CDR3 size: 15 residues. CDR3 protein: CASSFRLASSYEQYF. In DNA, the CDR3 is TGTGCCAGCAGTTTTCGATTAGCGAGCTCCTACGAGCAGTACTTC.

This clonotype was seen only a few times. The CDR3 nucleotides read TGCAGTGCTAGAATCGATCGGGGGTCCTCCTACACCGGGGAGCTGTTTTTT. This codes for CSARIDRGSSYTGELFF. The chain joins TRBV20-1 to TRBJ2-2, with a tentative D call TRBD2 (6 bases). V gave up 2 bases and J gave up 3 bases, with 19 bases separating them. The CDR3 is 17 amino acids. CDR1 and CDR2 from the germline V gene are DFQATT and SNEGSKA (reference sequence).

The table lists this clonotype with many counts. This chain links TRBV6-5 with TRBJ2-2; 7 bases fit TRBD2. The CDR3 consists of 16 residues. The V gene end was trimmed by 3 bases and the J gene end by 5 bases; junction bases not matched to a gene: 9. Germline assignment: CDR1 MNHEY and CDR2 SVGAGI. The CDR3 region is CASSYLAGAETGELFF. The DNA for the CDR3 is TGTGCCAGCAGTTATTTGGCGGGAGCGGAAACCGGGGAGCTGTTTTTT.

This clonotype occurred once. This may arise from a read error, as a much more abundant clone is one base away. The chain has TRBV4-1 and TRBJ2-4, with TRBD2 identical over 8 bases. CDR3 length: 16 residues. Germline V gene sequence: CDR1 MGHRA, CDR2 YSYEKL. This CDR3 reads CASSQDSGRLQGWLCF. DNA for the CDR3: TGCGCCAGCAGCCAAGACAGCGGGAGATTACAAGGATGGCTGTGCTTC.

The chain combines TRBV10-3 with TRBJ2-1, with TRBD2 matching 9 bases. Germline V gives CDR1 ENHRY, CDR2 SYGVKD. Trimming took 0 bases from V and 8 from J; bases not matched to a gene: 5. This CDR3 contains 15 residues. The CDR3 is CAISESGTSRDEQFF. In DNA, the CDR3 is TGTGCCATCAGTGAGTCGGGGACTAGCAGGGATGAGCAGTTCTTC.

At least ten counts were recorded for this clonotype. The genes are TRBV5-4 and TRBJ2-7; D is ambiguous. Trimming took 1 base from V and 7 from J, leaving 18 bases between them. From germline, CDR1 is SGHNT and CDR2 YYREEE (reference sequence). CDR3 length equals 15 residues. The CDR3 loop reads CASSLTIQAAGEQYF. The CDR3 DNA is TGTGCCAGCAGCTTGACTATCCAAGCAGCCGGGGAGCAGTACTTC.

Comment on this clonotype: A much larger clone is a single base away; this may be a read error. The V and J genes are TRBV7-6 and TRBJ2-3; tentatively, D is TRBD2 (5 bases). CDR1 is SGHVS and CDR2 is FNYEAQ in the germline V gene. The CDR3 totals 16 residues. The CDR3, as DNA: TGTACCAGCAGCTTACGAGCGGCCCCAAGCACAGATACGCAGTATTTT. This encodes CTSSLRAAPSTDTQYF.